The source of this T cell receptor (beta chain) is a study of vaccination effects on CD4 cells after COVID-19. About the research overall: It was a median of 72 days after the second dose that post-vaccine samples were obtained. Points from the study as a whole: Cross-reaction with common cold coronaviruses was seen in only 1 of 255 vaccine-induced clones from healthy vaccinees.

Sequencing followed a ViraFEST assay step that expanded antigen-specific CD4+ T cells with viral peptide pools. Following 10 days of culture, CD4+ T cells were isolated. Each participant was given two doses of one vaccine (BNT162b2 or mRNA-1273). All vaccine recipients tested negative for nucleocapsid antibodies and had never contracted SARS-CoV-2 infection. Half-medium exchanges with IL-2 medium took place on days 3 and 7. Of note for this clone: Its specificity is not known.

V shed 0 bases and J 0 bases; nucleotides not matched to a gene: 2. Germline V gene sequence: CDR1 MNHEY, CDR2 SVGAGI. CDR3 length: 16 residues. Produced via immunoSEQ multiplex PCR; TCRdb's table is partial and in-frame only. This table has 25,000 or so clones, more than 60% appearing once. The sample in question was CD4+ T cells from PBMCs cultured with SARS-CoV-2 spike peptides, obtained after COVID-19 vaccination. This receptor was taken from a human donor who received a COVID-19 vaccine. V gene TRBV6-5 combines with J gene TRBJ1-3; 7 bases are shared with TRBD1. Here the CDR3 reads CASSYSSGGSGNTIYF. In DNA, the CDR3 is TGTGCCAGCAGTTACTCTTCAGGGGGCTCTGGAAACACCATATATTTT.